This T cell receptor (beta chain) stems from a study of T cells after yellow fever vaccination. In the study overall: The fractions with low cell numbers were processed using SMART-Seq v4 Ultra Low Input. Broader study findings: Bulk-population clonotypes that are abundant could appear as contaminants in FACS-sorted repertoires. Peaking faster, on day 5 versus 15, the secondary response was nonetheless weaker.

The V and J ends lost 0 bases and 6 bases respectively, with 12 bases between them. This CDR3 region has 14 residues. CDR1 is SGHRS and CDR2 is YFSETQ in the germline V gene. Researchers made TCR cDNA using 5'RACE template switching, and this step added a universal primer site and UMIs. TCRdb reprocessed the 5' RACE reads via MiXCR and lists one record per CDR3 protein. The top ten clones hold roughly 43% of a sample with approximately 120,000 distinct CDR3 sequences, approximately 14% of them seen once. This clonotype was picked up a small number of times. Its target is not known. The clonotype was recovered from a man aged 18 to 35 who received the YFV17D yellow fever vaccine. The sample was CD8+ T cells sorted from PBMCs, taken 5 days after the yellow fever booster vaccination. The rearrangement uses TRBV5-1 and TRBJ1-2; D is unresolved. CDR3 sequence: CASSLAGGLHGYTF. The DNA for the CDR3 is TGCGCCAGCAGCTTGGCTGGAGGGTTGCATGGCTACACCTTC.